One T cell receptor (beta chain) is described in this entry. The data originate from a study of shared clonotypes between healthy human individuals. Clones were read by immunoSEQ multiplex PCR, and TCRdb kept only the in-frame ones, dropping some. The sample lists 950,000 to 1,300,000 clones; roughly 80% were seen once. Germline CDR1 and CDR2: SGHTA and FQGNSA. The CDR3 is 17 residues long. V dropped 3 bases and J dropped 4; count of bases not matched to a gene: 7. The sample consisted of memory CD4+ T cells sorted from blood. Subset reported: CD45RA-negative fraction. The clonotype comes from a man between 18 and 29 years old in good health. This chain connects TRBV7-2 to TRBJ2-5; TRBD2 matches 14 bases. The CDR3 DNA is TGTGCCAGCAGCTTTGGGACTAGCGGGAGACTCTTAGAGACCCAGTACTTC. As protein: CASSFGTSGRLLETQYF. Variable domain in full (rest from reference TRBV7-2 and TRBJ2-5): GAGVSQSPSNKVTEKGKDVELRCDPISGHTALYWYRQSLGQGLEFLIYFQGNSAPDKSGLPSDRFSAERTGGSVSTLTIQRTQQEDSAVYLCASSFGTSGRLLETQYFGPGTRLLVL.